This is a list of T cell receptor beta chains from one sample in a study of cytomegalovirus exposure and HLA in healthy donors. Sequencing used immunoSEQ multiplex PCR; TCRdb keeps in-frame clones, though not all of them. Of approximately 150,000 clones in the sample, around 80% were seen once. Input material: PBMCs. The receptor source for this set is a man aged 40-50 years in good health and CMV-seronegative. CDR3s include the opening cysteine and the closing phenylalanine or tryptophan. The order of the fields is CDR3 protein, CDR3 DNA, clone size, V gene, J gene, D gene. D genes are given only for firm matches. A row's size may be missing; if present it is once, few, many or a size class.

CDR3 protein: CSVFILGEQYF
CDR3 DNA: TGCAGCGTTTTTATTCTAGGCGAGCAGTACTTC
clone size: NA
V gene: TRBV29-1
J gene: TRBJ2-7
D gene: NA

CDR3 protein: CASSWQYAQETQYF
CDR3 DNA: TGTGCCAGTAGTTGGCAGTACGCACAGGAGACCCAGTACTTC
clone size: NA
V gene: TRBV19
J gene: TRBJ2-5
D gene: NA

CDR3 protein: CSASRRGNHTF
CDR3 DNA: TGCAGTGCTAGTAGAAGGGGTAATCACACCTTC
clone size: once
V gene: TRBV20-1
J gene: TRBJ1-2
D gene: NA

CDR3 protein: CASSQAQGNYGYTF
CDR3 DNA: TGTGCCAGCAGCCAAGCACAGGGAAACTATGGCTACACCTTC
clone size: many
V gene: TRBV4-2
J gene: TRBJ1-2
D gene: NA

CDR3 protein: CASSLVSGGYTGELFF
CDR3 DNA: TGCGCCAGCAGCTTGGTTAGCGGGGGGTACACCGGGGAGCTGTTTTTT
clone size: NA
V gene: TRBV5-1
J gene: TRBJ2-2
D gene: TRBD2

CDR3 protein: CASGRGGGTDTQYF
CDR3 DNA: TGTGCCAGCGGAAGAGGGGGGGGCACAGATACGCAGTATTTT
clone size: NA
V gene: TRBV2
J gene: TRBJ2-3
D gene: NA

CDR3 protein: CASSPPRYGYTF
CDR3 DNA: TGTGCCAGCAGCCCACCCAGATATGGCTACACCTTC
clone size: many
V gene: TRBV7-2
J gene: TRBJ1-2
D gene: NA

CDR3 protein: CASSMGQGSYEQYF
CDR3 DNA: TGTGCCAGCAGTATGGGACAGGGGTCCTACGAGCAGTACTTC
clone size: few
V gene: TRBV6-5
J gene: TRBJ2-7
D gene: TRBD1

CDR3 protein: CASSNREPNSPLHF
CDR3 DNA: TGTGCCAGCAGTAACCGGGAACCCAATTCACCCCTCCACTTT
clone size: few
V gene: TRBV6-6
J gene: TRBJ1-6
D gene: NA

CDR3 protein: CASSLYQYGYTF
CDR3 DNA: TGTGCCAGCAGTTTATATCAGTACGGCTACACCTTC
clone size: NA
V gene: TRBV28
J gene: TRBJ1-2
D gene: NA

CDR3 protein: CASGSGTFDSYEQYF
CDR3 DNA: TGTGCCAGCGGATCAGGCACGTTCGACTCCTACGAGCAGTACTTC
clone size: NA
V gene: TRBV2
J gene: TRBJ2-7
D gene: NA

CDR3 protein: CASSFPVEGETEAFF
CDR3 DNA: TGTGCCAGCAGCTTCCCCGTCGAGGGAGAGACTGAAGCTTTCTTT
clone size: once
V gene: TRBV11-2
J gene: TRBJ1-1
D gene: NA

CDR3 protein: CASTQAGLIGDTQYF
CDR3 DNA: TGTGCCAGCACCCAAGCGGGACTCATCGGAGATACGCAGTATTTT
clone size: once
V gene: TRBV9
J gene: TRBJ2-3
D gene: TRBD2

CDR3 protein: CASSLGDNYEQYF
CDR3 DNA: TGTGCCAGCAGCTTAGGGGACAACTACGAGCAGTACTTC
clone size: NA
V gene: TRBV7-6
J gene: TRBJ2-7
D gene: NA

CDR3 protein: CASSAGRGNQPQHF
CDR3 DNA: TGTGCCAGCAGCGCCGGGAGGGGCAATCAGCCCCAGCATTTT
clone size: few
V gene: TRBV2
J gene: TRBJ1-5
D gene: NA

CDR3 protein: CASSTGMMANQPQHF
CDR3 DNA: TGTGCCAGCAGCACGGGGATGATGGCCAATCAGCCCCAGCATTTT
clone size: few
V gene: TRBV5-5
J gene: TRBJ1-5
D gene: NA

CDR3 protein: CASSLAWAAANTGELFF
CDR3 DNA: TGTGCCAGCAGCTTAGCGTGGGCAGCGGCGAACACCGGGGAGCTGTTTTTT
clone size: NA
V gene: TRBV7-2
J gene: TRBJ2-2
D gene: NA

CDR3 protein: CASRVSGVGGYTF
CDR3 DNA: TGTGCCAGCAGGGTCTCAGGGGTAGGTGGCTACACCTTC
clone size: NA
V gene: TRBV6-1
J gene: TRBJ1-2
D gene: NA

CDR3 protein: CASGGLNTGELFF
CDR3 DNA: TGTGCCAGCGGGGGGTTGAACACCGGGGAGCTGTTTTTT
clone size: NA
V gene: TRBV9
J gene: TRBJ2-2
D gene: NA

CDR3 protein: CAISFDRGNTIYF
CDR3 DNA: TGTGCCATCAGCTTCGACAGAGGAAACACCATATATTTT
clone size: NA
V gene: TRBV10-3
J gene: TRBJ1-3
D gene: NA

CDR3 protein: CASSPLAGGLVTGELFF
CDR3 DNA: TGCGCCAGCAGCCCCTTAGCGGGGGGGCTTGTCACCGGGGAGCTGTTTTTT
clone size: NA
V gene: TRBV4-1
J gene: TRBJ2-2
D gene: TRBD2

CDR3 protein: CATSLTGPEQFF
CDR3 DNA: TGTGCCACCAGCCTAACAGGCCCTGAGCAGTTCTTC
clone size: NA
V gene: TRBV15
J gene: TRBJ2-1
D gene: NA

CDR3 protein: CASSLGSPVSSGNTIYF
CDR3 DNA: TGTGCCAGCAGCTTAGGATCCCCCGTGAGCTCTGGAAACACCATATATTTT
clone size: NA
V gene: TRBV7-2
J gene: TRBJ1-3
D gene: NA

CDR3 protein: CATSREPGNQPQHF
CDR3 DNA: TGTGCCACCAGCAGAGAGCCGGGCAATCAGCCCCAGCATTTT
clone size: NA
V gene: TRBV15
J gene: TRBJ1-5
D gene: NA

CDR3 protein: CATSTGLNAYEQYF
CDR3 DNA: TGTGCCACTTCGACAGGTCTAAACGCCTACGAGCAGTACTTC
clone size: NA
V gene: TRBV10-3
J gene: TRBJ2-7
D gene: NA

CDR3 protein: CASSLSGGQETQYF
CDR3 DNA: TGTGCCAGCAGCCTCAGCGGGGGTCAAGAGACCCAGTACTTC
clone size: NA
V gene: TRBV7-2
J gene: TRBJ2-5
D gene: TRBD2

CDR3 protein: CASSLGPSGGNNEQFF
CDR3 DNA: TGTGCCAGCAGCTTGGGTCCTAGCGGGGGGAACAATGAGCAGTTCTTC
clone size: few
V gene: TRBV5-6
J gene: TRBJ2-1
D gene: TRBD2

CDR3 protein: CASSRQVFSGNTIYF
CDR3 DNA: TGTGCCAGTAGCAGACAGGTCTTCTCTGGAAACACCATATATTTT
clone size: NA
V gene: TRBV19
J gene: TRBJ1-3
D gene: NA

CDR3 protein: CASSSSSVRRDTQYF
CDR3 DNA: TGCGCCAGCAGCTCCTCCTCGGTACGGAGAGATACGCAGTATTTT
clone size: NA
V gene: TRBV5-1
J gene: TRBJ2-3
D gene: NA

CDR3 protein: CASSWGQGMNTEAFF
CDR3 DNA: TGCGCCAGCAGCTGGGGACAGGGGATGAACACTGAAGCTTTCTTT
clone size: NA
V gene: TRBV5-1
J gene: TRBJ1-1
D gene: TRBD1

CDR3 protein: CASSKAGPGQKAYGYTF
CDR3 DNA: TGTGCCAGCAGCAAAGCGGGTCCGGGACAGAAAGCCTATGGCTACACCTTC
clone size: few
V gene: TRBV21-1
J gene: TRBJ1-2
D gene: NA

CDR3 protein: CASSSPGQGAHGYTF
CDR3 DNA: TGTGCCAGCAGTTCACCCGGACAGGGGGCGCATGGCTACACCTTC
clone size: NA
V gene: TRBV6-5
J gene: TRBJ1-2
D gene: TRBD1

CDR3 protein: CASGQSLGLAGGTGELFF
CDR3 DNA: TGTGCTAGTGGCCAATCTCTCGGACTAGCGGGGGGGACCGGGGAGCTGTTTTTT
clone size: NA
V gene: TRBV12-5
J gene: TRBJ2-2
D gene: TRBD2

CDR3 protein: CASSKRQGRSNTEAFF
CDR3 DNA: TGTGCCAGCAGCAAACGACAGGGTCGATCGAACACTGAAGCTTTCTTT
clone size: once
V gene: TRBV5-4
J gene: TRBJ1-1
D gene: TRBD1

CDR3 protein: CASSLGTSGTTDTQYF
CDR3 DNA: TGTGCCAGCAGCTTGGGGACTAGCGGAACCACAGATACGCAGTATTTT
clone size: few
V gene: TRBV7-3
J gene: TRBJ2-3
D gene: TRBD2

CDR3 protein: CATSRGAQTGEKLFF
CDR3 DNA: TGTGCCACCAGCAGAGGGGCGCAAACCGGAGAAAAACTGTTTTTT
clone size: NA
V gene: TRBV15
J gene: TRBJ1-4
D gene: NA

CDR3 protein: CASSLGQGVDTEAFF
CDR3 DNA: TGTGCCAGCAGCTTAGGACAGGGGGTCGACACTGAAGCTTTCTTT
clone size: once
V gene: TRBV7-9
J gene: TRBJ1-1
D gene: TRBD1

CDR3 protein: CASSPRTSGEQETQYF
CDR3 DNA: TGTGCCAGCAGTCCCAGGACTAGCGGGGAGCAAGAGACCCAGTACTTC
clone size: few
V gene: TRBV2
J gene: TRBJ2-5
D gene: TRBD2

CDR3 protein: CASSLTGTGFYEQYF
CDR3 DNA: TGTGCCAGCAGCTTGACCGGGACAGGTTTCTACGAGCAGTACTTC
clone size: NA
V gene: TRBV7-2
J gene: TRBJ2-7
D gene: TRBD1

CDR3 protein: CASSTTGGGADTQYF
CDR3 DNA: TGCGCCAGCAGCACGACGGGGGGGGGCGCAGATACGCAGTATTTT
clone size: once
V gene: TRBV5-1
J gene: TRBJ2-3
D gene: TRBD2

CDR3 protein: CASSIRTGEAKNIQYF
CDR3 DNA: TGTGCCAGCAGTATCCGGACAGGGGAAGCCAAAAACATTCAGTACTTC
clone size: once
V gene: TRBV27
J gene: TRBJ2-4
D gene: TRBD1

CDR3 protein: CASSLGVTEAFF
CDR3 DNA: TGCGCCAGCAGCTTAGGGGTGACTGAAGCTTTCTTT
clone size: few
V gene: TRBV5-1
J gene: TRBJ1-1
D gene: NA

CDR3 protein: CASSSGFDGLGYTF
CDR3 DNA: TGTGCCAGCAGCTCAGGGTTTGATGGGTTAGGCTACACCTTC
clone size: NA
V gene: TRBV5-4
J gene: TRBJ1-2
D gene: NA

CDR3 protein: CASSSLAGGLNEQFF
CDR3 DNA: TGTGCCAGCAGTTCACTAGCGGGGGGATTGAATGAGCAGTTCTTC
clone size: few
V gene: TRBV6-4
J gene: TRBJ2-1
D gene: TRBD2

CDR3 protein: CASSVDGTDYGYTF
CDR3 DNA: TGTGCCAGCAGCGTAGACGGGACAGACTATGGCTACACCTTC
clone size: NA
V gene: TRBV9
J gene: TRBJ1-2
D gene: TRBD1

CDR3 protein: CASSLAISINGSPLHF
CDR3 DNA: TGTGCCAGCAGCTTAGCGATCTCAATTAACGGTTCACCCCTCCACTTT
clone size: NA
V gene: TRBV7-2
J gene: TRBJ1-6
D gene: NA

CDR3 protein: CSVEDRQGSTEAFF
CDR3 DNA: TGCAGCGTTGAAGATCGACAGGGGAGCACTGAAGCTTTCTTT
clone size: few
V gene: TRBV29-1
J gene: TRBJ1-1
D gene: TRBD1

CDR3 protein: CASSLVWGGNEQFF
CDR3 DNA: TGTGCCAGCAGCTTAGTGTGGGGGGGGAATGAGCAGTTCTTC
clone size: NA
V gene: TRBV7-2
J gene: TRBJ2-1
D gene: TRBD2

CDR3 protein: CASSLRYGVRDTQYF
CDR3 DNA: TGTGCCAGCAGCCTTAGATACGGGGTCAGGGATACGCAGTATTTT
clone size: NA
V gene: TRBV7-9
J gene: TRBJ2-3
D gene: NA

CDR3 protein: CASSQLVQAGQPQHF
CDR3 DNA: TGTGCCAGCAGTCAACTAGTCCAGGCCGGGCAGCCCCAGCATTTT
clone size: NA
V gene: TRBV6-6
J gene: TRBJ1-5
D gene: NA

CDR3 protein: CASSSVLALSYEQYF
CDR3 DNA: TGTGCCAGCAGCTCTGTTCTAGCCCTCTCCTACGAGCAGTACTTC
clone size: NA
V gene: TRBV11-2
J gene: TRBJ2-7
D gene: NA

CDR3 protein: CASSYSQRGNYNEQFF
CDR3 DNA: TGTGCCAGCAGTTACTCGCAGCGGGGGAACTACAATGAGCAGTTCTTC
clone size: NA
V gene: TRBV6-6
J gene: TRBJ2-1
D gene: TRBD2

CDR3 protein: CSVEQGRAGVAFF
CDR3 DNA: TGCAGCGTTGAACAGGGCAGGGCGGGAGTAGCTTTCTTT
clone size: NA
V gene: TRBV29-1
J gene: TRBJ1-1
D gene: NA

CDR3 protein: CASSSPPGLAEKLFF
CDR3 DNA: TGTGCCAGCAGTTCACCTCCAGGGTTGGCTGAAAAACTGTTTTTT
clone size: NA
V gene: TRBV28
J gene: TRBJ1-4
D gene: NA

CDR3 protein: CASSSGAGYEQYF
CDR3 DNA: TGTGCCAGCAGTTCTGGGGCAGGCTACGAGCAGTACTTC
clone size: NA
V gene: TRBV27
J gene: TRBJ2-7
D gene: NA

CDR3 protein: CASSRRVDTEAFF
CDR3 DNA: TGCGCCAGCAGCAGGAGGGTAGACACTGAAGCTTTTTTT
clone size: NA
V gene: TRBV5-1
J gene: TRBJ1-1
D gene: NA

CDR3 protein: CASSPRDSYEQYF
CDR3 DNA: TGTGCCAGCAGCCCGCGGGACAGCTACGAGCAGTACTTC
clone size: NA
V gene: TRBV5-6
J gene: TRBJ2-7
D gene: NA

CDR3 protein: CASRATGTLNSGNTIYF
CDR3 DNA: TGTGCCAGCAGAGCCACCGGGACACTCAACTCTGGAAACACCATATATTTT
clone size: NA
V gene: TRBV2
J gene: TRBJ1-3
D gene: NA